Listed below are T cell receptor beta chains from one sample, sequenced in a study of T-cell reconstitution after alpha-beta-depleted transplantation in children. TCRdb re-called the PCR reads through MiXCR, storing one row per CDR3 protein. The sample includes 640,000 or so distinct CDR3 sequences, 16% of them seen just once. The source was PBMCs from the stem cell graft donor, collected from the stem cell graft. The receptor source for this set is a human donor who donated a stem cell graft to a child with acute myeloid leukemia. The CDR3 runs from the conserved cysteine through the conserved F or W. The D gene is left open where the match is weak. Part of the rows lack a size; the others show once, few, many or a class for expanded clones.

few,-,TRBV7-9,TRBJ2-7,CASSLPGVEYF,TGTGCCAGCAGCCTACCCGGGGTGGAGTACTTC
-,TRBD1,TRBV20-1,TRBJ2-1,CSAAGTGTTNEQFF,TGCAGTGCTGCCGGGACAGGCACTACCAATGAGCAGTTCTTC
many,-,TRBV7-2,TRBJ2-1,CASGDRNEQFF,TGTGCCAGCGGAGACAGGAATGAGCAGTTCTTC
few,-,TRBV6-5,TRBJ2-5,CASSYGALGTQYF,TGTGCCAGCAGTTACGGGGCTCTCGGGACCCAGTACTTC
few,-,TRBV7-8,TRBJ1-6,CASSPFLGYSPLHF,TGTGCCAGCAGTCCATTCCTGGGATATTCACCCCTCCACTTT
-,TRBD2,TRBV4-3,TRBJ2-3,CASSLLLSSGAGGTDTQYF,TGCGCCAGCAGCCTGCTCCTAAGTAGCGGGGCGGGGGGCACAGATACGCAGTATTTT
-,-,TRBV7-2,TRBJ2-2,CASSLLVEWELFF,TGTGCCAGCAGCTTATTGGTTGAATGGGAGCTGTTTTTT
few,TRBD1,TRBV6-2/TRBV6-3,TRBJ1-1,CASGTGSSAEAFF,TGTGCCAGCGGGACAGGGTCGAGCGCTGAAGCTTTCTTT
few,-,TRBV20-1,TRBJ2-6,CSARDRGGGANVLTF,TGCAGTGCTAGAGATCGGGGCGGTGGGGCCAACGTCCTGACTTTC
few,-,TRBV7-3,TRBJ2-2,CASSSEIYGELFF,TGTGCCAGCAGCTCAGAAATATACGGGGAGCTGTTTTTT
-,-,TRBV7-9,TRBJ1-1,CSSSLGQQLNTEAFF,TGTTCCAGCAGCTTAGGGCAGCAATTGAACACTGAAGCTTTCTTT
-,-,TRBV27,TRBJ2-1,CASSGGGRREQFF,TGTGCCAGCAGTGGCGGGGGCCGGCGTGAGCAGTTCTTC
few,-,TRBV6-5,TRBJ2-7,CASRTGKDYEQYF,TGTGCCAGCAGAACAGGGAAGGACTACGAGCAGTACTTC
few,TRBD1,TRBV5-1,TRBJ1-1,CASSRRGGLNTEAFF,TGCGCCAGCAGCCGCCGAGGGGGCCTGAACACTGAAGCTTTCTTT
many,TRBD1,TRBV7-9,TRBJ1-2,CASSSAGQGGGLGYTF,TGTGCCAGCAGCTCAGCCGGACAGGGTGGAGGACTTGGCTACACCTTC
many,TRBD1,TRBV20-1,TRBJ1-3,CSASYRGLSGNTIYF,TGCAGTGCTAGTTACAGGGGCCTCTCTGGAAACACCATATATTTT
many,-,TRBV5-6,TRBJ1-1,CASSFSTGRNTEAFF,TGTGCCAGCAGTTTTTCGACAGGCCGGAACACTGAAGCTTTCTTT
many,-,TRBV20-1,TRBJ1-4,CSARDLAGSNEKLFF,TGCAGTGCTAGAGATCTAGCCGGCAGCAATGAAAAACTGTTTTTT
many,-,TRBV20-1,TRBJ1-2,CSARIWDEFPIYGYTF,TGCAGTGCTAGAATTTGGGATGAATTTCCGATCTATGGCTACACCTTC
many,-,TRBV20-1,TRBJ1-5,CSATLPLAPGKPQHF,TGCAGTGCGACTTTGCCCCTGGCACCGGGCAAGCCCCAGCATTTT
-,TRBD2,TRBV7-3,TRBJ2-5,CASSSGGLGIQETQYF,TGTGCCAGCAGCTCAGGCGGACTAGGAATCCAAGAGACCCAGTACTTC
-,-,TRBV4-3,TRBJ2-5,CASSQGREETQYF,TGCGCCAGCAGCCAAGGTCGGGAAGAGACCCAGTACTTC
-,-,TRBV27,TRBJ2-3,CASSSDPRDTQYF,TGTGCCAGCAGTTCGGACCCCCGGGATACGCAGTATTTT
few,TRBD2,TRBV12-3/TRBV12-4,TRBJ2-1,CASSLGLAGVGEQFF,TGTGCCAGCAGTTTAGGACTAGCGGGGGTGGGTGAGCAGTTCTTC
-,-,TRBV15,TRBJ1-1,CATSRDPTEAFF,TGTGCCACCAGCAGAGATCCCACTGAAGCTTTCTTT
few,-,TRBV11-2,TRBJ2-1,CASSLVTSSYNEQFF,TGTGCCAGCAGCTTAGTAACGAGCTCCTACAATGAGCAGTTCTTC
few,-,TRBV7-9,TRBJ2-2,CADQENTGELFF,TGTGCCGACCAAGAGAACACCGGGGAGCTGTTTTTT
many,-,TRBV5-4,TRBJ1-6,CASSLDTNSPLHF,TGTGCCAGCAGCTTGGATACAAATTCACCCCTCCACTTT
many,-,TRBV4-1,TRBJ2-1,CASSQDSRTVYNEQFF,TGCGCCAGCAGCCAAGATAGCCGGACAGTCTACAATGAGCAGTTCTTC
many,-,TRBV6-5,TRBJ2-5,CASRGSGETQYF,TGTGCCAGCCGGGGGTCCGGAGAGACCCAGTACTTC
-,-,TRBV5-1,TRBJ1-2,CASSPETGAYGYTF,TGCGCCAGCAGCCCTGAGACAGGCGCTTATGGCTACACCTTC
many,-,TRBV15,TRBJ2-1,CATSRENNEQFF,TGTGCCACCAGCAGAGAGAACAATGAGCAGTTCTTC
many,-,TRBV29-1,TRBJ2-1,CSVVVRGKYNEQFF,TGCAGCGTTGTGGTCAGGGGAAAATACAATGAGCAGTTCTTC
many,TRBD2,TRBV20-1,TRBJ2-4,CSVGGGNIQYF,TGCAGTGTCGGGGGGGGAAACATTCAGTACTTC
-,-,TRBV5-1,TRBJ2-5,CASSSTGPNRETQYF,TGCGCCAGCAGCTCTACCGGTCCGAATCGGGAGACCCAGTACTTC
-,-,TRBV20-1,TRBJ1-5,CSARGWGPGGNQPQHF,TGCAGTGCTAGAGGATGGGGTCCCGGGGGCAATCAGCCCCAGCATTTT
many,-,TRBV20-1,TRBJ1-2,CSARDQSRYGYTF,TGCAGTGCTAGAGATCAGTCCCGGTATGGCTACACCTTC
many,-,TRBV15,TRBJ2-1,CATSRVRRDEQFF,TGTGCCACCAGCAGAGTGCGACGGGATGAGCAGTTCTTC
many,TRBD1,TRBV20-1,TRBJ1-1,CSASRQGTGRTEAFF,TGCAGTGCTAGCCGCCAGGGGACAGGGCGCACTGAAGCTTTCTTT
many,-,TRBV20-1,TRBJ1-3,CSARDIDTSGNTIYF,TGCAGTGCTAGAGATATCGATACCTCTGGAAACACCATATATTTT